This paragraph reports one T cell receptor (beta chain). Trimming removed 2 bases from V and 1 base from J, with 9 bases in between. CDR3 length: 14 residues. CDR1 SGDLS and CDR2 YYNGEE come from the germline V gene. As originally analysed: Cell counts per sample came from amplifying reference gene primers. Assay used: immunoSEQ multiplex PCR; TCRdb lists only in-frame clones, some missing. V and J calls and clone size come straight from that table; D and trimming were deduced from the DNA. The table lists 200,000 to 250,000 clones, approximately 80% of them singletons. The sample belongs to a study of blood T cell repertoires in COVID-19. The wider study: Samples of COVID-19 (acute and convalescent) were obtained from the United States, Italy and Spain. The analysed material was cDNA or gDNA that came from T cells, B-cell-depleted T cells, or PBMCs.

The sequenced material came from peripheral blood. This TCR was sampled from a woman of 80 years or more with acute or convalescent COVID-19. V usage is TRBV9 and J usage is TRBJ1-1, with D perhaps matching TRBD1 (6 bases). The CDR3 bases are TGTGCCAGCAGCGTCGGACAGAGGAACACTGAAGCTTTCTTT. This encodes CASSVGQRNTEAFF.